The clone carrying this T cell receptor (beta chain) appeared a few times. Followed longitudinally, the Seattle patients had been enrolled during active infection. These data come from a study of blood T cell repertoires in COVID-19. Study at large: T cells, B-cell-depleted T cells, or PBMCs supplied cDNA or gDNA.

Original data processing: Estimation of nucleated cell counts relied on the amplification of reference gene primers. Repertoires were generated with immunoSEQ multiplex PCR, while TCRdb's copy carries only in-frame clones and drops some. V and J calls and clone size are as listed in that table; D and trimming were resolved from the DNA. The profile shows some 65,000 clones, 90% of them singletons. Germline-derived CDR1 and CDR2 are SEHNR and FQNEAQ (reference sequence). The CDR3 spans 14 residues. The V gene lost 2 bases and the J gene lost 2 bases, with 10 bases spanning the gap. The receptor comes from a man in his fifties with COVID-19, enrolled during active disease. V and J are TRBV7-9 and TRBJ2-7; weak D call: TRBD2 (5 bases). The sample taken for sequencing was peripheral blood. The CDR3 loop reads CASSLSPSTYEQYF. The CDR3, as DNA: TGTGCCAGCAGCTTATCCCCTAGCACCTACGAGCAGTACTTC.